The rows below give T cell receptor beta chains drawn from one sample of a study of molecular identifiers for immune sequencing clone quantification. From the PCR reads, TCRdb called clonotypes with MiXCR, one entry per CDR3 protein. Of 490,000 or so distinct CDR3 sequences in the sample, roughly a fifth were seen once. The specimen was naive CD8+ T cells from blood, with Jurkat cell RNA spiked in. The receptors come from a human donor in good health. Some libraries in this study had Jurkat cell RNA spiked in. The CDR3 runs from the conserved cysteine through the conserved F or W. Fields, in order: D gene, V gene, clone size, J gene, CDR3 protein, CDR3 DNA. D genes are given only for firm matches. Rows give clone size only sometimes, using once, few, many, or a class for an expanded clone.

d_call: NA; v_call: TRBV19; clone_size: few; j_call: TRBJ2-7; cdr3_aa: CASSGIAYEQYF; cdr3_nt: TGTGCCAGTAGCGGGATAGCCTACGAGCAGTACTTC
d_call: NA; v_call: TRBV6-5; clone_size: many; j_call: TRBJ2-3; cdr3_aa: CASSYEDRSRDTQYF; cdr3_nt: TGTGCCAGCAGTTACGAAGACAGATCGAGGGATACGCAGTATTTT
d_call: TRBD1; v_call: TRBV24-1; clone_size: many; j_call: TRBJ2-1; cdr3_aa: CATSDSDRGGDEQFF; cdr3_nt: TGTGCCACCAGTGATTCCGACAGGGGCGGCGATGAGCAGTTCTTC
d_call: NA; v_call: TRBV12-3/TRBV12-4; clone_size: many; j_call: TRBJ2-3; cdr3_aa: CADGGQVDTQYF; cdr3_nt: TGTGCCGACGGGGGGCAGGTAGATACGCAGTATTTT
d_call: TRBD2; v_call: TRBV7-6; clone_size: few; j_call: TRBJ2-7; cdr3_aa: CASSLAMGLAGGYEQYF; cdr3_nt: TGTGCCAGCAGCTTAGCTATGGGCCTAGCGGGGGGATACGAGCAGTACTTC
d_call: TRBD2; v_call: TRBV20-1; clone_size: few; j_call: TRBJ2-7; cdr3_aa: CSGPPSGSYEQYF; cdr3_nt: TGCAGTGGCCCCCCTAGCGGTTCCTACGAGCAGTACTTC
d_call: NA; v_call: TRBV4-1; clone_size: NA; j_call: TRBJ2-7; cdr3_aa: CASSPMDSYEQYF; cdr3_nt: TGCGCCAGCAGCCCCATGGACAGCTACGAGCAGTACTTC
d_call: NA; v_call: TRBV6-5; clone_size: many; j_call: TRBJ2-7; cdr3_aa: CASRDGLGRQYF; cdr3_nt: TGTGCCAGCAGGGACGGGCTGGGAAGGCAGTACTTC
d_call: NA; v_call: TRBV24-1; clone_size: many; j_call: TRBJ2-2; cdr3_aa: CATSDPTGSNTGELFF; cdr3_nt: TGTGCCACCAGTGATCCGACGGGGTCGAACACCGGGGAGCTGTTTTTT
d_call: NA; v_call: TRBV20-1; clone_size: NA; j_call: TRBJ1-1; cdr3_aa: CSARGLGNTEAFF; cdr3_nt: TGCAGTGCTAGAGGCTTGGGGAACACTGAAGCTTTCTTT
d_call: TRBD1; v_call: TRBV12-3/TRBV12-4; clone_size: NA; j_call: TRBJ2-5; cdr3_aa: CASGGQYVTQYF; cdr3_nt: TGTGCCAGTGGGGGACAGTACGTGACCCAGTACTTC
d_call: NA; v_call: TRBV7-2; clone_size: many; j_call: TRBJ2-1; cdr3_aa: CASSVDSYNEQFF; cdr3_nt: TGTGCCAGCAGCGTCGACTCCTACAATGAGCAGTTCTTC
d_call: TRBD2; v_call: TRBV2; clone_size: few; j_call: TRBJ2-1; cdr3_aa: CASSATSGISYNEQFF; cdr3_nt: TGTGCCAGCAGTGCGACTAGCGGGATATCCTACAATGAGCAGTTCTTC
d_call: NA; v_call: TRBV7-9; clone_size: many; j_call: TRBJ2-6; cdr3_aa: CAISGLRANVLTF; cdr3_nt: TGTGCCATCTCGGGCCTGCGGGCCAACGTCCTGACTTTC
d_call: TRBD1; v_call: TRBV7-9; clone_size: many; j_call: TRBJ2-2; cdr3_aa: CASSPRTGENTGELFF; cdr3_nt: TGTGCCAGCAGCCCTCGGACAGGGGAGAACACCGGGGAGCTGTTTTTT
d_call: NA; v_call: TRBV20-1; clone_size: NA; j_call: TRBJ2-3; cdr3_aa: CSATGTPGSTDTQYF; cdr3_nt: TGCAGTGCTACCGGGACTCCCGGTAGCACAGATACGCAGTATTTT
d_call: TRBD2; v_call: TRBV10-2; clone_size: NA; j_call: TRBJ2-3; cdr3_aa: CASGTSGSVFFTDTQYF; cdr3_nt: TGCGCCAGCGGGACTAGCGGGAGTGTTTTCTTCACAGATACGCAGTATTTT
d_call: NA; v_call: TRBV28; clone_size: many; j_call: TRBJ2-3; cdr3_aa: CASNSVGGTSDTQYF; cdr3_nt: TGTGCCAGCAACTCAGTGGGCGGGACATCTGATACGCAGTATTTT
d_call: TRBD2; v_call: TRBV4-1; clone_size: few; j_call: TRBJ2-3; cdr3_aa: CASSHGPGGLTDTQYF; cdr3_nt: TGCGCCAGCAGCCACGGCCCGGGGGGGCTCACAGATACGCAGTATTTT
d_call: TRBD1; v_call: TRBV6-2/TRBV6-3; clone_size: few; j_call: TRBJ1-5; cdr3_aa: CASSLTTRTGGFSYSNQPQHF; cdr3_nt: TGTGCCAGCAGTTTAACGACGAGGACAGGGGGCTTCTCTTATAGCAATCAGCCCCAGCATTTT
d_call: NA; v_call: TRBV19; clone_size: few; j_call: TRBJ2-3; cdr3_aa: CASSSRGKDTQYF; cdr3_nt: TGTGCCAGTAGTAGCAGGGGAAAAGATACGCAGTATTTT
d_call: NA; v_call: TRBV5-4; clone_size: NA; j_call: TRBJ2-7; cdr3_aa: CASRSPSSYEQYF; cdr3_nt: TGTGCCAGCAGGTCTCCATCCTCCTACGAGCAGTACTTC
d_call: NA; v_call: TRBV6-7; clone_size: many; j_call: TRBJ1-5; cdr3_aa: CASSYSQQPQHF; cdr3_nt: TGTGCCAGCAGTTACTCCCAACAGCCCCAGCATTTT
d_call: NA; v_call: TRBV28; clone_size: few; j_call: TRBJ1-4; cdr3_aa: CASSLRRVREKLFF; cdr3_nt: TGTGCCAGCAGTTTACGGCGGGTCCGGGAAAAACTGTTTTTT
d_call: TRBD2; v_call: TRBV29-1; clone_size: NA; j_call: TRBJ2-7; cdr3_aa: CSVEGERGLSYEQYF; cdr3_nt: TGCAGCGTTGAGGGCGAGCGGGGACTATCCTACGAGCAGTACTTC
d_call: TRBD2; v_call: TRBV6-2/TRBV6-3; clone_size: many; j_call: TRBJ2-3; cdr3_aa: CASSYSTSGRGSTDTQYF; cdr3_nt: TGTGCCAGCAGTTACTCGACTAGCGGGAGGGGATCAACAGATACGCAGTATTTT
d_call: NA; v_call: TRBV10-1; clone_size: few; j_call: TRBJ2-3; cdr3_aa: CASSESGLPGQYF; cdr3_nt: TGCGCCAGCAGTGAGTCGGGACTCCCGGGGCAGTATTTT
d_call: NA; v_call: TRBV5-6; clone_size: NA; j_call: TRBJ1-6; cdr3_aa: CASSSTNGRDSYNSPLHF; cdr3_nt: TGTGCCAGCAGCTCAACAAACGGACGGGATTCCTATAATTCACCCCTCCACTTT
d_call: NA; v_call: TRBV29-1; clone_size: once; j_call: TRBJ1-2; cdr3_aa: CSAFEYGYTF; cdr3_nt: TGCAGCGCTTTCGAGTATGGCTACACCTTC
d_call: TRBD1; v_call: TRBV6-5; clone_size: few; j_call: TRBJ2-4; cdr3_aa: CASSYSMSRGQKNIQYF; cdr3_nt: TGTGCCAGCAGTTACTCGATGTCCAGGGGGCAGAAAAACATTCAGTACTTC
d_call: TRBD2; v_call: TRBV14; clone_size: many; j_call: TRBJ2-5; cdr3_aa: CASSLLAGEQETQYF; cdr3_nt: TGTGCCAGCAGCCTCCTAGCGGGAGAGCAAGAGACCCAGTACTTC
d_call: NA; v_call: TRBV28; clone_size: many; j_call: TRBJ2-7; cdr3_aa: CASSDPPSYEQYF; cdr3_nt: TGTGCCAGCAGCGACCCGCCCTCCTACGAGCAGTACTTC
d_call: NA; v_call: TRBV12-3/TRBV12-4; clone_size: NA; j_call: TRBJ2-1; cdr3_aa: CASSSGPEQFF; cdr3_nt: TGTGCCAGCAGTTCAGGCCCCGAGCAGTTCTTC
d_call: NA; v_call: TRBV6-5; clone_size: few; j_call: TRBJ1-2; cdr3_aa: CASSPGREDYGYTF; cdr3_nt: TGTGCCAGCAGTCCGGGGAGGGAGGACTATGGCTACACCTTC
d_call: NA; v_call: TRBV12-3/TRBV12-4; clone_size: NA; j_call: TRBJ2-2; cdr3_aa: CASRKAHSNTGELFF; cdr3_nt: TGTGCCAGCAGGAAAGCCCACTCGAACACCGGGGAGCTGTTTTTT
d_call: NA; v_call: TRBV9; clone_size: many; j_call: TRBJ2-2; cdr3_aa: CASSVAQNTGELFF; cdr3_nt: TGTGCCAGCAGCGTAGCCCAGAACACCGGGGAGCTGTTTTTT
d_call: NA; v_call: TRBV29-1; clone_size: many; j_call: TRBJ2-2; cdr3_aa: CSVQGLNTGELFF; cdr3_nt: TGCAGCGTTCAAGGCCTGAACACCGGGGAGCTGTTTTTT
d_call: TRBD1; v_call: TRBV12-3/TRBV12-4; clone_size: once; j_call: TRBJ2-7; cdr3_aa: CASGYSGDRRIYEQYF; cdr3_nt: TGTGCCAGCGGGTACTCCGGGGACAGGCGGATCTACGAGCAGTACTTC
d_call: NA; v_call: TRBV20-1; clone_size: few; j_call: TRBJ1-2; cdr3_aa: CSARDSGGLNGYTF; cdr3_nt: TGCAGTGCTAGAGATTCGGGAGGGCTCAATGGCTACACCTTC
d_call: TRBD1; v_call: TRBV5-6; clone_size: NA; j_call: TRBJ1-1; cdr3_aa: CASSVDRVGTEAFF; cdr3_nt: TGTGCCAGCAGCGTGGACAGGGTTGGCACTGAAGCTTTCTTT
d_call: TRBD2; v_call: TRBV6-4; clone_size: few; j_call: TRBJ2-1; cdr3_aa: CASRQERGRYNEQFF; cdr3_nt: TGTGCCAGCAGACAAGAGCGGGGCCGGTACAATGAGCAGTTCTTC
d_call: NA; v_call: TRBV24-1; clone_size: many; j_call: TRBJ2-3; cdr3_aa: CATSGEGARGADTQYF; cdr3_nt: TGTGCCACCAGTGGCGAAGGGGCAAGGGGAGCAGATACGCAGTATTTT
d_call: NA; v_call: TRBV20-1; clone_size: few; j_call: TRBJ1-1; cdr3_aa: CSAGIGGTEAFF; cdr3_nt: TGCAGTGCCGGAATTGGAGGCACTGAAGCTTTCTTT
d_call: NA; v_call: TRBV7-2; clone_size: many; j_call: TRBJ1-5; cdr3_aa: CASSPDRTYNQPQHF; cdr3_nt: TGTGCCAGCAGCCCTGACAGGACTTACAATCAGCCCCAGCATTTT
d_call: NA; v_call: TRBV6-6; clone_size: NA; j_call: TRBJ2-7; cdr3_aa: CVSSYSTGTQYEQYF; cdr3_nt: TGTGTCAGCAGTTACTCGACCGGGACACAATACGAGCAGTACTTC
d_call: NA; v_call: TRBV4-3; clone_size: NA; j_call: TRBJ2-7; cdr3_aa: CASSQDAFGRVSCEQYF; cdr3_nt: TGCGCCAGCAGCCAAGATGCCTTCGGCAGGGTAAGCTGCGAGCAGTACTTC
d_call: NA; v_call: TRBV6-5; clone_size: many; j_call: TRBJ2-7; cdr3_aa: CASSLRRDPVEQYF; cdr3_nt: TGTGCCAGCAGTCTACGGAGGGACCCGGTGGAGCAGTACTTC
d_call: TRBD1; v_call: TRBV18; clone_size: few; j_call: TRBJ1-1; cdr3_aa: CASEGQGHHTEAFF; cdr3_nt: TGTGCCAGCGAGGGACAGGGACATCACACTGAAGCTTTCTTT
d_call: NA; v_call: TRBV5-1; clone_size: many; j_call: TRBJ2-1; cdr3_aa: CASSPRLPRDEQFF; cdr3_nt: TGCGCCAGCAGCCCCCGACTTCCACGCGATGAGCAGTTCTTC